This T cell receptor (beta chain) originates from a study of regulatory T cells in long-lasting Graves disease. Construction of TCR beta libraries relied on iRepertoire HTBI primers and on Arm-PCR targeting CDR3 regions. Each CDR3 protein gets one entry after TCRdb re-called the multiplex PCR reads with MiXCR. In the table there are some 600,000 distinct CDR3 sequences, about 16% of which are singletons. This clonotype was counted between two and nine times. This CDR3 region has 15 residues. With 8 bases clipped from V and 3 bases from J, the junction kept 7 bases outside the gene matches. The germline CDR1 and CDR2 sequences are LNHDA and SQIVND (reference sequence). The sample's time point: newly diagnosed GD, antithyroid drugs for less than 3 months. PBMC RNA was the source of the TCR library. Each patient gave Nine milliliters of EDTA-anticoagulated peripheral blood. These sequences were also reported in another study, on T cells in Graves' hyperthyroidism and ophthalmopathy. That paper notes: The majority of expanded thyroid clonotypes above 0.001 also appeared in blood.

The clonotype originates from a young man with Graves disease. This sample comprised peripheral blood mononuclear cells (PBMCs), obtained at new diagnosis, from a patient treated with antithyroid drugs. J is TRBJ2-1 and V is TRBV19; TRBD1 matches 10 bases. The CDR3 DNA reads TGTGCCAGTCATCCTGGGACAGGGGACTACAATGAGCAGTTCTTC. It codes for CASHPGTGDYNEQFF.